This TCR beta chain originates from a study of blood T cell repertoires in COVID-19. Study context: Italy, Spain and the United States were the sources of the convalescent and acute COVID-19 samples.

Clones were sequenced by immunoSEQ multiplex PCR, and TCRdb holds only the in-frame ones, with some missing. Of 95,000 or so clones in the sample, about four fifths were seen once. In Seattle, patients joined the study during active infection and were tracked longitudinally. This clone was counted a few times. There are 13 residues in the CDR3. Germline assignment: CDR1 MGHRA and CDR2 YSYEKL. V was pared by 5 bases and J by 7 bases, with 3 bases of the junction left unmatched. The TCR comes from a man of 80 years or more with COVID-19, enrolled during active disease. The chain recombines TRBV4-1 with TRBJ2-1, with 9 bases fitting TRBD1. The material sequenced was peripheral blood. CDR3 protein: CASSLGTGNEQFF. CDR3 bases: TGCGCCAGCAGCTTAGGGACAGGGAATGAGCAGTTCTTC.